These 22 T cell receptor beta chains were all obtained from the same sample, sequenced in a study of blood T cells in healthy people across ages. A J-beta primer mix and a sample-barcoded 5' primer were used in a second PCR of about 7 to 12 cycles. TCRdb re-derived calls from the 5' RACE reads in MiXCR, one entry per CDR3 protein. Of around 970,000 distinct CDR3 sequences listed, roughly 51% were seen once; the top ten hold over 20%. Sequencing was done on a sample of blood. The receptors here all came from a woman aged 60-70 years in good health.

This rearrangement joins TRBV5-1 to TRBJ2-7, with D possibly being TRBD1 (7 bases). Trimming left V 4 bases short and J 9 bases short, with 26 bases between. This CDR3 contains 16 residues. CDR1 and CDR2 (germline): SGHRS, YFSETQ. For the CDR3, the DNA is TGCGCCAGCAGCCCTCAGGGGGGAGTGGGTTACAATGGGCAGTACTTC. Translated: CASSPQGGVGYNGQYF.

The chain employs TRBV4-3 and TRBJ1-4, with TRBD1 matching 11 bases. CDR1 is LGHNA, CDR2 YSLEER, per germline. J gave up 6 bases and V 1 base, and 4 bases lay outside the gene matches. The CDR3 length is 16 residues. CDR3 DNA sequence: TGCGCCAGCAGCCAAGGACCGGGACAGGGGGATGAAAAACTGTTTTTT. Its translation: CASSQGPGQGDEKLFF.

This clonotype was counted many times. This may be a read error, as it is one base from a much larger clone. The chain carries TRBV20-1 and TRBJ2-1, with 9 bases fitting TRBD2. The better agreement between TRBJ2-7 and the DNA end casts doubt on the J call. Looked up from germline, CDR1 is DFQATT and CDR2 is SNEGSKA (reference sequence). There are 17 residues in the CDR3. CDR3 amino acids: CSASIRVAGVIYNEQYF. The CDR3 DNA reads TGCAGTGCTAGCATCCGCGTAGCGGGAGTCATATACAATGAGCAGTACTTC.

The chain has TRBV20-1 and TRBJ2-5, with 10 bases fitting TRBD2. With 6 bases clipped from V and 4 bases from J, the junction kept 8 bases outside the gene matches. CDR3 length: 14 residues. Germline assignment: CDR1 DFQATT and CDR2 SNEGSKA (reference sequence). The CDR3 DNA follows: TGCAGTGCGGGCCCGCGACTAGCGGGAGAGACCCAGTACTTC. Translating it yields CSAGPRLAGETQYF.

CDR3 coding DNA: TGCAGTGCTAGATCTCTAGCGGCCTCCTACGAGCAGTACTTC. As protein: CSARSLAASYEQYF. The rearrangement joins TRBV20-1 to TRBJ2-7; 7 nucleotides match TRBD2. V shed 2 bases and J 0 bases; nucleotides not matched to a gene: 4. The germline gives CDR1 DFQATT, CDR2 SNEGSKA (reference sequence). The CDR3 runs 14 residues.

The chain combines TRBV5-4 with TRBJ2-7; D tentatively fits TRBD1 or TRBD2 (5 bases each). Germline values: CDR1 SGHNT, CDR2 YYREEE (reference sequence). This CDR3 contains 16 residues. V gave up 4 bases and J gave up 2 bases, with 19 bases separating them. In DNA, the CDR3 is TGTGCCAGCAGCAGAACTTCGGGACCACCACCCTACGAGCAGTACTTC. Its translation is CASSRTSGPPPYEQYF. Full variable domain (remainder filled in from reference TRBV5-4 and TRBJ2-7): ETGVTQSPTHLIKTRGQQVTLRCSSQSGHNTVSWYQQALGQGPQFIFQYYREEENGRGNFPPRFSGLQFPNYSSELNVNALELDDSALYLCASSRTSGPPPYEQYFGPGTRLTVT.

The rearrangement joins TRBV13 to TRBJ2-5; 12 nucleotides align to TRBD2. V shed 5 bases, J shed 3 bases, and the junction held 7 bases outside the gene matches. In germline, CDR1 is PRHDT, CDR2 FYEKMQ (reference sequence). The CDR3 is 16 residues long. The CDR3 DNA is TGTGCCAGCAGCCCGCGGACTAGCGGGGTCGAAGAGACCCAGTACTTC. This codes for CASSPRTSGVEETQYF.

This chain uses TRBV20-1 with TRBJ2-4; 7 bases fit TRBD1. The end of the DNA aligns better with TRBJ2-7, so the J call may be wrong. CDR1 is DFQATT and CDR2 is SNEGSKA in the germline V gene (reference sequence). The CDR3 runs 16 residues. The CDR3 DNA reads as TGCAGTGTTAAGCCCGACAGGGACGCTAGGTGGTACGAGCAGTACTTC. It is translated as CSVKPDRDARWYEQYF.

The table lists this clonotype with a count of one. This rearrangement joins TRBV4-1 to TRBJ2-7; D is uncertain. The DNA end is more similar to TRBJ2-5, so the J call may be wrong. This CDR3 is built from 13 residues. Germline values: CDR1 MGHRA, CDR2 YSYEKL. This CDR3 is CASSQVQAETQYF. CDR3 nucleotide sequence: TGCGCCAGCAGCCAAGTTCAAGCAGAGACCCAGTACTTC.

Comments on this clonotype: At one of its ends the junction is not consistent with the germline gene, which may arise from a read error. This chain joins TRBV4-2 and TRBJ2-3; 10 bases are a match to TRBD1. The CDR3 is 14 amino acids. Germline CDR1 reads LGHNA; CDR2 reads YNFKEQ. DNA for the CDR3: TGTGTCAGCAGGCTCGGGACAGGGGTAGATACGCAGTATTTT. Its translation is CVSRLGTGVDTQYF.

V usage is TRBV28 and J usage is TRBJ2-3, with D possibly being TRBD1 (7 bases). Trimming cost V 5 bases and J 0 bases, with 27 bases left between them. Germline assignment: CDR1 MDHEN and CDR2 SYDVKM. The CDR3 runs 20 residues. CDR3 region: CASSARQGGEPLLSTDTQYF. The CDR3 nucleotides are TGTGCCAGCAGTGCCCGACAGGGAGGTGAACCTTTACTTAGCACAGATACGCAGTATTTT. Full variable domain (missing parts from reference TRBV28 and TRBJ2-3): DVKVTQSSRYLVKRTGEKVFLECVQDMDHENMFWYRQDPGLGLRLIYFSYDVKMKEKGDIPEGYSVSREKKERFSLILESASTNQTSMYLCASSARQGGEPLLSTDTQYFGPGTRLTVL.

V usage is TRBV7-8 and J usage is TRBJ1-4; D gene ambiguous. Germline lookup yields CDR1 SGHVS and CDR2 FQNEAQ. The CDR3 covers 14 residues. V was trimmed by 1 base and J by 6 bases, leaving 9 bases between them. CDR3 DNA sequence: TGTGCCAGCAGCTTAGTGGTGAGGGATGAAAAACTGTTTTTT. Its translation: CASSLVVRDEKLFF.

This chain's CDR3 is CASSPGQGSILNYGYTF. The CDR3 DNA follows: TGTGCCAGCAGCCCCGGACAGGGAAGCATCCTTAACTATGGCTACACCTTC. The rearrangement joins TRBV5-6 to TRBJ1-2; TRBD1 aligns across 8 bases. This CDR3 is built from 17 residues. Per germline, CDR1 SGHDT and CDR2 YYEEEE. Trimming removed 4 bases from V and 1 base from J; junction bases left unmatched: 12.

CDR3 protein: CASSVGGNGAGEDEQYF. CDR3 nucleotides: TGTGCCAGCAGCGTAGGAGGAAATGGAGCGGGAGAGGATGAGCAGTACTTC. This chain joins TRBV9 and TRBJ2-7, with TRBD2 identical over 8 bases. Germline V lookup: CDR1 SGDLS, CDR2 YYNGEE. CDR3 size: 17 residues. The V segment lost 0 bases and the J segment 7 bases; nucleotides outside the gene matches: 15.

The chain combines TRBV20-1 with TRBJ2-7, with 7 bases matching TRBD1. Germline loops: CDR1 DFQATT, CDR2 SNEGSKA (reference sequence). The CDR3 totals 14 residues. V gave up 5 bases and J gave up 6 bases; unmatched junction bases: 13. CDR3 nucleotide sequence: TGCAGTGCTTCGACCCCGACAGGGACAAGCGAGCAGTACTTC. Protein product: CSASTPTGTSEQYF.

The rearrangement uses TRBV7-9 and TRBJ2-7; tentative D call: TRBD2 (5 bases). Deletions cut 3 bases from V and 0 bases from J, with 12 bases between. The CDR3 runs to 15 residues. Germline CDR1 and CDR2: SEHNR and FQNEAQ (reference sequence). The CDR3 coding sequence is TGTGCCAGCAGCTTCTCGGGGTTGACCTCCTACGAGCAGTACTTC. Its translation: CASSFSGLTSYEQYF.

Regarding this clonotype: Compared with germline, one end of the junction differs, possibly owing to a read error. The chain couples TRBV7-2 to TRBJ2-1, with a tentative D call TRBD2 (5 bases). Germline CDR1 reads SGHTA; CDR2 reads FQGNSA. The CDR3 has 13 residues. The CDR3 protein is CASSVALVSEQFF. The CDR3 coding sequence is TGTGCCAGCAGCGTAGCGCTGGTTAGTGAGCAGTTCTTC.

The chain links TRBV4-2 to TRBJ2-5; possible D gene TRBD2, 5 bases. This CDR3 region has 16 residues. Trimming stripped 0 bases from V and 11 bases from J, with 22 bases between. CDR1 is LGHNA and CDR2 is YNFKEQ in the germline V gene. The CDR3 loop reads CASSQDNLDFLYKQYF. CDR3 DNA: TGTGCCAGCAGCCAAGACAACTTGGACTTTTTATACAAGCAGTACTTC.

The chain combines TRBV6-2 or TRBV6-3 with TRBJ1-2; D remains ambiguous. The length of the CDR3 is 13 residues. Germline-derived CDR1 and CDR2 are MNHEY and SVGEGT. Trimming left V 6 bases short and J 8 bases short, with 16 bases between. The CDR3 DNA reads as TGTGCCAGCAGCCCCGACCTCGTCAGGGGCTACACCTTC. Its translation is CASSPDLVRGYTF.

This clonotype has more than one count but fewer than ten. The V and J genes are TRBV10-3 and TRBJ2-7; D is ambiguous. Germline assignment: CDR1 ENHRY and CDR2 SYGVKD. V was shortened by 0 bases and J by 1 base, with 13 bases between the two germline ends. The CDR3 length is 16 residues. The CDR3 is CAISESMDQTSYEQYF. The CDR3 DNA follows: TGTGCCATCAGTGAGTCCATGGATCAAACTTCCTACGAGCAGTACTTC.

The chain carries TRBV13 and TRBJ2-4; 7 bases fit TRBD2. V was pared by 5 bases and J by 13 bases, with 20 bases of the junction left unmatched. This CDR3 is 16 amino acids long. Germline V gives CDR1 PRHDT, CDR2 FYEKMQ (reference sequence). CDR3 sequence reads: CASSLIRASGAYEQYF. In nucleotides, the CDR3 is TGTGCCAGCAGCCTCATCCGGGCTAGCGGCGCCTATGAGCAGTACTTC.

In this sample, this clonotype turned up a few times. The chain employs TRBV20-1 and TRBJ2-3; D is uncertain. Germline V gives CDR1 DFQATT, CDR2 SNEGSKA (reference sequence). There are 12 residues in the CDR3. V lost 5 bases and J 0 bases, leaving 6 bases between the germline ends. CDR3 amino acids: CSARKSTDTQYF. The DNA of the CDR3 is TGCAGTGCTCGCAAGAGCACAGATACGCAGTATTTT.